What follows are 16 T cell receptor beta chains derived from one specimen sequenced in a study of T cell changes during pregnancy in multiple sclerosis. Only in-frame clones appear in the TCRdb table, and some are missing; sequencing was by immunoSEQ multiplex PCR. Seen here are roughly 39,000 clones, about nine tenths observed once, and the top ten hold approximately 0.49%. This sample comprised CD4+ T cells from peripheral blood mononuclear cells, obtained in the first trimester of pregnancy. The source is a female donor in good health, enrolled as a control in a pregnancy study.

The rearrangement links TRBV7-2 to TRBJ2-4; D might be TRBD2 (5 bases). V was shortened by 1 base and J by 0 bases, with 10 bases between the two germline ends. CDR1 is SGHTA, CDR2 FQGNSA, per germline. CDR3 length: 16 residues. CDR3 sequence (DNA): TGTGCCAGCAGCTTAGACGGAGGACTAGCCAAAAACATTCAGTACTTC. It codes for CASSLDGGLAKNIQYF.

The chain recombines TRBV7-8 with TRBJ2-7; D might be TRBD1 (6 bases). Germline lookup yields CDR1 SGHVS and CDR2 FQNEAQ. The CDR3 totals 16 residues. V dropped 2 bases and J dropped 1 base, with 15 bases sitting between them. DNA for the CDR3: TGTGCCAGCAGCTTAATAAAGGGGGACCGATCCTACGAGCAGTACTTC. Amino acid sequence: CASSLIKGDRSYEQYF.

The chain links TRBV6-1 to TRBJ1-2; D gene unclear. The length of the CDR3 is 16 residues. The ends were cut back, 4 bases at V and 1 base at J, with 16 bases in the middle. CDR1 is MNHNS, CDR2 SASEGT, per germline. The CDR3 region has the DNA TGTGCCAGCAGTGCTAGAAACACTAACCGTAACTATGGCTACACCTTC. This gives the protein CASSARNTNRNYGYTF.

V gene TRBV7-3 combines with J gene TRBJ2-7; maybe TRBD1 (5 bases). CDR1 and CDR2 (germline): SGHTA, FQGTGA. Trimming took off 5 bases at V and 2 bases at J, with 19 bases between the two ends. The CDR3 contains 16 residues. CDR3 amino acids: CASSKSRAGIAYEQYF. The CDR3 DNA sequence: TGTGCCAGCAGCAAAAGTAGGGCAGGGATTGCCTACGAGCAGTACTTC.

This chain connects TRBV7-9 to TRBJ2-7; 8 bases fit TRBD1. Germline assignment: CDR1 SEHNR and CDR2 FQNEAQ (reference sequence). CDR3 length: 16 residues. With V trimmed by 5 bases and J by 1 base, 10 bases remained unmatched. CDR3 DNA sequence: TGTGCCAGCAGCCTCAGCAGGGGGCCCTCTTCCTACGAGCAGTACTTC. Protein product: CASSLSRGPSSYEQYF.

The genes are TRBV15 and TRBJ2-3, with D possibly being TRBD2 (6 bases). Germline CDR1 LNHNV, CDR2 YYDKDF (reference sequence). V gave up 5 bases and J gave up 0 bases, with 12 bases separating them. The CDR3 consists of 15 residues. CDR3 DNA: TGTGCCACCAGCGGGGATGGGGGGAGCACAGATACGCAGTATTTT. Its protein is CATSGDGGSTDTQYF. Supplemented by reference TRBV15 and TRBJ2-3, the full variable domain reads DAMVIQNPRYQVTQFGKPVTLSCSQTLNHNVMYWYQQKSSQAPKLLFHYYDKDFNNEADTPDNFQSRRPNTSFCFLDIRSPGLGDTAMYLCATSGDGGSTDTQYFGPGTRLTVL.

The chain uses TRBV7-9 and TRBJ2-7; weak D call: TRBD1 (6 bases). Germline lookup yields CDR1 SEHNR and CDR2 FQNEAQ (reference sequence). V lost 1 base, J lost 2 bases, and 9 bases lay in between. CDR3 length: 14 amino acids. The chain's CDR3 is CASSLGQATYEQYF. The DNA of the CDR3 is TGTGCCAGCAGCTTAGGACAGGCCACCTACGAGCAGTACTTC.

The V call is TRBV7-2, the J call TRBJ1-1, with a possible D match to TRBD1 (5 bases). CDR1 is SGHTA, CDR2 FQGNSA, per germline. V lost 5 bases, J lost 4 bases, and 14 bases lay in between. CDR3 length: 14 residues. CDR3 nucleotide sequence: TGTGCCAGCAGCCGGGTAGGGGTTATCACTGAAGCTTTCTTT. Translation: CASSRVGVITEAFF.

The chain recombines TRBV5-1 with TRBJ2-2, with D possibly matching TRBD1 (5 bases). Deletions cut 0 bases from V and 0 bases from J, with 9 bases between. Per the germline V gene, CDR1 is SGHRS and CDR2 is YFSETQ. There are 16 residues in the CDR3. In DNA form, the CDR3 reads TGCGCCAGCAGCTTGGACCAGGGAACGAACACCGGGGAGCTGTTTTTT. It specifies CASSLDQGTNTGELFF.

The CDR3 nucleotides are TGTGCCAGCAGTCTAGCGGGGGGCCCTCTAGAGACCCAGTACTTC. Amino acid sequence: CASSLAGGPLETQYF. The chain employs TRBV9 and TRBJ2-5; TRBD2 matches 11 bases. Germline V gene data show CDR1 as SGDLS and CDR2 as YYNGEE. This CDR3 is 15 amino acids long. The junction had 7 bases not matched to a gene; V was cut back by 5 bases and J by 4 bases.

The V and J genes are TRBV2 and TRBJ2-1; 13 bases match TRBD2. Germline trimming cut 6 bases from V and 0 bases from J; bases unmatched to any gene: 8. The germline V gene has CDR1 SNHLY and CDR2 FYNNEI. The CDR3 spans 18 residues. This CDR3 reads CASRVLAGGLSSYNEQFF. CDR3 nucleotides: TGTGCCAGCAGGGTACTAGCGGGGGGGCTTAGCTCCTACAATGAGCAGTTCTTC.

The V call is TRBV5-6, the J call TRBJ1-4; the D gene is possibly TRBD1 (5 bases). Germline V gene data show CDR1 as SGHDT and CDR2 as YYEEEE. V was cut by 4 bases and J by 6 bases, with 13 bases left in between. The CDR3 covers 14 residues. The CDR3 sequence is CASSQGANYEKLFF. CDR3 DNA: TGTGCCAGCAGCCAAGGGGCGAATTATGAAAAACTGTTTTTT.

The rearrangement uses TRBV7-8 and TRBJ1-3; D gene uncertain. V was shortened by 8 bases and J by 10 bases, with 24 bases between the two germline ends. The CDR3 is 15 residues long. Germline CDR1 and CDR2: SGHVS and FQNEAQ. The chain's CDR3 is CASSIEPAGRETIYF. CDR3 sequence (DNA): TGTGCCAGCTCCATCGAACCGGCTGGGCGGGAGACCATATATTTT.

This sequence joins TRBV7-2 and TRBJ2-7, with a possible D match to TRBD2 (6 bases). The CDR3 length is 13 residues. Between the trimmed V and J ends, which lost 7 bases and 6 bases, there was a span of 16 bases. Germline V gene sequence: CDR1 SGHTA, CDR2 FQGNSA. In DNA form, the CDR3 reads TGTGCCAGCACCCTAGTGGGGGGTTCCGAGCAGTACTTC. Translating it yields CASTLVGGSEQYF.

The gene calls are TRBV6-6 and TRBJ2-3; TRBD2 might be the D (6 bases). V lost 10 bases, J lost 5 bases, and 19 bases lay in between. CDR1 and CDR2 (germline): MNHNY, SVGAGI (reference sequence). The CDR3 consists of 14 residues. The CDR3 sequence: CATGQRLGGDTQYF. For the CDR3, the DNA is TGTGCCACTGGCCAACGACTAGGAGGAGATACGCAGTATTTT.

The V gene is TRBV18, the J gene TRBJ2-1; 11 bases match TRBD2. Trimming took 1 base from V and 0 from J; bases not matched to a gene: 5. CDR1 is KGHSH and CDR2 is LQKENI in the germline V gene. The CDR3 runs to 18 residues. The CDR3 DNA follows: TGTGCCAGCTCACCACTAGCGGGGGGGCCTAGCTCCTACAATGAGCAGTTCTTC. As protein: CASSPLAGGPSSYNEQFF.